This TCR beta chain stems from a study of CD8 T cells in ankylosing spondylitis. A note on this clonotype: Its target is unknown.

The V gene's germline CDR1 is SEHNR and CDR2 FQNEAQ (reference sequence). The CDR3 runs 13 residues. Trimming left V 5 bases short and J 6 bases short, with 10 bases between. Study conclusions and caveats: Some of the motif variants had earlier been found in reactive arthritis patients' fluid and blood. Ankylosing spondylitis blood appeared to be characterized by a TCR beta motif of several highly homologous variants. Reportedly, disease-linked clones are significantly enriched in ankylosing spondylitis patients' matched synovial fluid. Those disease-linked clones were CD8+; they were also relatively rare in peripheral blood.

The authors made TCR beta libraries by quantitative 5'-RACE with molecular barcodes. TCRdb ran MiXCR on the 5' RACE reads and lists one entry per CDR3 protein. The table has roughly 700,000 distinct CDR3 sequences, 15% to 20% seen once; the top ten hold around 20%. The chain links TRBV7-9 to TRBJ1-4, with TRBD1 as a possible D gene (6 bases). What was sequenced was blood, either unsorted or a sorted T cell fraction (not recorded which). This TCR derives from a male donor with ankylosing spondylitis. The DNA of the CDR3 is TGTGCCAGCAGCCGGGACACCCATGAAAAACTGTTTTTT. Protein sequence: CASSRDTHEKLFF.